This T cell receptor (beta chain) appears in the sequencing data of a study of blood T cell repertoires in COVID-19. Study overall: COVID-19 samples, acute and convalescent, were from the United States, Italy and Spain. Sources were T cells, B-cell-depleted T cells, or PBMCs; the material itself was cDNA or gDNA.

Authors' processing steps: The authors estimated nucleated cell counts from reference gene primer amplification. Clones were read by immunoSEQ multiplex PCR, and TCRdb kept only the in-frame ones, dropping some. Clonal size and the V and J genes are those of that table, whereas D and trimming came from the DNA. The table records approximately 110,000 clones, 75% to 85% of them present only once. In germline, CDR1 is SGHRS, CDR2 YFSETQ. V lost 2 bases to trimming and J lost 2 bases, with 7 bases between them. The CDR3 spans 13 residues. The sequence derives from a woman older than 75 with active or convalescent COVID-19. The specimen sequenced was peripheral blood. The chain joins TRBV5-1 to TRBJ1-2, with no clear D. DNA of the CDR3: TGCGCCAGCAGCTTTCAGGCGAACTATGGCTACACCTTC. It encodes CASSFQANYGYTF.